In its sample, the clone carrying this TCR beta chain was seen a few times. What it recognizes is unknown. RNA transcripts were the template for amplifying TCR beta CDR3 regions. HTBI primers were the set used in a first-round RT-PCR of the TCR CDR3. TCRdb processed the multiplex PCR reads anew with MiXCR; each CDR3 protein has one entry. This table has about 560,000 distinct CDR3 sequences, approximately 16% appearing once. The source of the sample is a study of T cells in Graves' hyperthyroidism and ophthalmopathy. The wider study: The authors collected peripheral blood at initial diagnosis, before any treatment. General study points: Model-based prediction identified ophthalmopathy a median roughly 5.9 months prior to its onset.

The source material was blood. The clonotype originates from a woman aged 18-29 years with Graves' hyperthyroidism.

The chain's CDR3 is CASSRTGGAWGNEQFF. The DNA for the CDR3 is TGTGCCAGCAGTCGTACAGGGGGCGCTTGGGGCAATGAGCAGTTCTTC. The chain combines TRBV14 with TRBJ2-1; 9 bases line up with TRBD1. With V trimmed by 6 bases and J by 6 bases, 12 bases remained unmatched. The CDR3 runs 16 residues. Germline lookup yields CDR1 SGHDN and CDR2 FVKESK. Variable domain in full (rest from reference TRBV14 and TRBJ2-1): EAGVTQFPSHSVIEKGQTVTLRCDPISGHDNLYWYRRVMGKEIKFLLHFVKESKQDESGMPNNRFLAERTGGTYSTLKVQPAELEDSGVYFCASSRTGGAWGNEQFFGPGTRLTVL.